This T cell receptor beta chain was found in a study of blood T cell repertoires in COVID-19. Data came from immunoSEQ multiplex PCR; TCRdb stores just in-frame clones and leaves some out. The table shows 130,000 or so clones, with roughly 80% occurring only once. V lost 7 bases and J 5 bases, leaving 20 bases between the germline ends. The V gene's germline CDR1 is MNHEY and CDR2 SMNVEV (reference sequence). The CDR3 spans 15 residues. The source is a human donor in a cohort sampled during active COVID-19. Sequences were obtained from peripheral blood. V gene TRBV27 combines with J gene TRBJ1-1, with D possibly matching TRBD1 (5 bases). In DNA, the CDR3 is TGTGCCAGCAAACCGGCGGGACGTACGGGGACTGAAGCTTTCTTT. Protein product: CASKPAGRTGTEAFF.